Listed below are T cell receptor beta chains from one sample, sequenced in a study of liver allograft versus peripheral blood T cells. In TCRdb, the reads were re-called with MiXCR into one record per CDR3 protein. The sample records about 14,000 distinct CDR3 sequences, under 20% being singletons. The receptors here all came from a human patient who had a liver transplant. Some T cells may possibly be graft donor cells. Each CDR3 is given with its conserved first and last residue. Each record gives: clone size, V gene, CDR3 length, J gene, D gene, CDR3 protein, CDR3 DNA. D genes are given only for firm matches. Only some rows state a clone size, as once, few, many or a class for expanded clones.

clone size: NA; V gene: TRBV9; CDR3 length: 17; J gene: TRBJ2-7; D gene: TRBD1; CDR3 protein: CASSVATIGTGGHEQYF; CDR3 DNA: TGTGCCAGCAGCGTAGCTACAATTGGGACAGGGGGCCACGAGCAGTACTTC
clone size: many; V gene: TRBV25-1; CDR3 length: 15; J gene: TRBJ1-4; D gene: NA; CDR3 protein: CASNPLGGPNEKLFF; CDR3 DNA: TGTGCCAGCAACCCCTTGGGGGGGCCAAATGAAAAACTGTTTTTT
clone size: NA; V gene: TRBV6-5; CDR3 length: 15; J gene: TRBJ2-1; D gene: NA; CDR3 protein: CASSYSDSLRNEQFF; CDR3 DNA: TGTGCCAGCAGTTACTCGGACAGTTTGAGGAATGAGCAGTTCTTC
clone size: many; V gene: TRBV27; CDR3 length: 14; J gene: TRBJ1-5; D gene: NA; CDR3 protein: CASSRQGGNQPQHF; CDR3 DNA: TGTGCCAGCAGTCGGCAGGGTGGCAATCAGCCCCAGCATTTT
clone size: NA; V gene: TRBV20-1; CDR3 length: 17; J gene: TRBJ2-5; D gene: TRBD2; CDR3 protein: CSASLWTSGRSDETQYF; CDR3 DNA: TGCAGTGCTTCATTGTGGACTAGCGGGAGATCGGATGAGACCCAGTACTTC
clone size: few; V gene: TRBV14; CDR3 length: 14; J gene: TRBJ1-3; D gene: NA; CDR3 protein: CASSPLGPGNTIYF; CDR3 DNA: TGTGCCAGCAGCCCCCTGGGACCTGGAAACACCATATATTTT
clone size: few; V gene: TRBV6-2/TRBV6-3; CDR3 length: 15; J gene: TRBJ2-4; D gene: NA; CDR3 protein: CASSGQPLAKNIQYF; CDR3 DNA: TGTGCCAGCAGTGGACAGCCTCTAGCCAAAAACATTCAGTACTTC
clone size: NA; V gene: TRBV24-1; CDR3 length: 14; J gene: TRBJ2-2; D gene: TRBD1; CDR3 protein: CATSPDREAGELFF; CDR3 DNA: TGTGCCACCAGCCCGGACAGGGAGGCCGGGGAGCTGTTTTTT
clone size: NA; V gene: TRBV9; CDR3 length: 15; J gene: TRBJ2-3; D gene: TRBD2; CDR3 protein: CASSVGPAGVDTQYF; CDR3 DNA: TGTGCCAGCAGCGTAGGCCCCGCGGGGGTAGATACGCAGTATTTT
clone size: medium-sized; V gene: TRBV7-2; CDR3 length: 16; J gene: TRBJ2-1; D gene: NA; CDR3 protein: CASSFTWRRTYNEQFF; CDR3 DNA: TGTGCCAGCAGCTTTACGTGGAGGCGGACCTACAATGAGCAGTTCTTC
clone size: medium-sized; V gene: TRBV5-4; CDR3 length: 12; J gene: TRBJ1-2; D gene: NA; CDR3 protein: CASSIGLNGYTF; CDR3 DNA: TGTGCCAGCAGCATAGGACTTAATGGCTACACCTTC
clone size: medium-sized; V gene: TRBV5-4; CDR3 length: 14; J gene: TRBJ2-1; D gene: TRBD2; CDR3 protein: CAGRGGLAVNEQFF; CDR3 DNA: TGTGCCGGCCGGGGGGGACTAGCGGTGAATGAGCAGTTCTTC
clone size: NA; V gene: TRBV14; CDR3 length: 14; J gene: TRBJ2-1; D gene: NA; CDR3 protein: CASSQDNRVDEQFF; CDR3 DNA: TGTGCCAGCAGCCAAGACAACAGGGTGGACGAGCAGTTCTTC
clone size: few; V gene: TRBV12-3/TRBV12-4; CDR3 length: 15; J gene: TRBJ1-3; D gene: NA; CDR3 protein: CASTNGRDAGNTIYF; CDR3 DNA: TGTGCCAGCACCAACGGCAGGGATGCTGGAAACACCATATATTTT
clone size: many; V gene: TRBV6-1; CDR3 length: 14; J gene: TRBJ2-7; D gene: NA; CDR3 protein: CASSDIAVVYEQYF; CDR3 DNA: TGTGCCAGCAGTGATATAGCAGTGGTTTACGAGCAGTACTTC
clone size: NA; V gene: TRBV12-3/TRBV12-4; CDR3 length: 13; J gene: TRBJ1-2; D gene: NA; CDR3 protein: CASGLRGGISYTF; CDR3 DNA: TGTGCCAGCGGCCTTAGGGGGGGGATTTCGTACACCTTC
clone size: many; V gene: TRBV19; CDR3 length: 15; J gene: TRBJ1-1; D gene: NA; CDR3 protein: CASSLNTGTPVEAFF; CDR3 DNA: TGTGCCAGTAGTCTAAACACCGGGACCCCGGTTGAAGCTTTCTTT
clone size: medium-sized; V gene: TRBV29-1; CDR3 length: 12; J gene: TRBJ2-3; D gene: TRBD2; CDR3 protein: CSVSGGADTQYF; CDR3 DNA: TGCAGCGTTAGCGGGGGGGCAGATACGCAGTATTTT
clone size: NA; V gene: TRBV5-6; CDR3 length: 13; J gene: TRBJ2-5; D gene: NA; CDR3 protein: CASSFKGSETQYF; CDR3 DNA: TGTGCCAGCAGCTTCAAGGGTTCAGAGACCCAGTACTTC
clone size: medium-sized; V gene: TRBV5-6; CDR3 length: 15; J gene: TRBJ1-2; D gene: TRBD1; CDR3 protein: CASSFRDRAFDGYTF; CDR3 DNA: TGTGCCAGCAGCTTCCGGGACAGGGCTTTCGATGGCTACACCTTC
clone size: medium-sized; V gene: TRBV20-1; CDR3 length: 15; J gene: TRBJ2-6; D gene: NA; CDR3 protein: CSANPQGGGANVLTF; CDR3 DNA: TGCAGTGCTAACCCACAGGGCGGTGGGGCCAACGTCCTGACTTTC
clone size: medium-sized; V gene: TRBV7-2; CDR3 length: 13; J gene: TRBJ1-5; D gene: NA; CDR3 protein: CASSLGLNQPQHF; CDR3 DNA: TGTGCCAGCAGCTTGGGCCTCAATCAGCCCCAGCATTTT
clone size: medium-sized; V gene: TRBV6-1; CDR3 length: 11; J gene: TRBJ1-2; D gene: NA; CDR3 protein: CASTQNYGYTF; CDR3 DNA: TGTGCCAGCACACAAAACTATGGCTACACCTTC
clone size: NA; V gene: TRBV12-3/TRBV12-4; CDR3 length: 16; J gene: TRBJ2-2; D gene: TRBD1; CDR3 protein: CASSLDRGRFTGELFF; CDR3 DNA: TGTGCCAGCAGTTTAGACAGGGGGCGTTTCACCGGGGAGCTGTTTTTT
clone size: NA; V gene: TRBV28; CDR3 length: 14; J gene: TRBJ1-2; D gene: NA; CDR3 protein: CASSAIRADYGYTF; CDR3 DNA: TGTGCCAGCAGTGCTATCCGGGCCGACTATGGCTACACCTTC
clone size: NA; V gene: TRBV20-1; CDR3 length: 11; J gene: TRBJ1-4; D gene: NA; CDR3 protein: CSARGEEKLFF; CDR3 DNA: TGCAGTGCTAGGGGGGAGGAAAAACTGTTTTTT
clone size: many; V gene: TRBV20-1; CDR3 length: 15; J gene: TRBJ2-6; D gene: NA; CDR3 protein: CSASGPGSGANVLTF; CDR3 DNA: TGCAGTGCTAGCGGCCCGGGATCTGGGGCCAACGTCCTGACTTTC
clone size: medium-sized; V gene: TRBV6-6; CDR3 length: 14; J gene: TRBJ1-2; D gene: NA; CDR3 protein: CASSKDTNGYGYTF; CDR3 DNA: TGTGCCAGCAGTAAGGACACGAACGGCTATGGCTACACCTTC
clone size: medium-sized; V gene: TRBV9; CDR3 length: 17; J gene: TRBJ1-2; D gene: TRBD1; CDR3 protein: CASSVELAAGGNYGYTF; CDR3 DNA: TGTGCCAGCAGCGTAGAATTGGCGGCAGGGGGTAACTATGGCTACACCTTC
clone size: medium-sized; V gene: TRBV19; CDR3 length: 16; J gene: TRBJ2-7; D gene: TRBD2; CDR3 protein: CASSPWTSGRTNEQYF; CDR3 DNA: TGTGCCAGTAGCCCCTGGACTAGCGGGAGGACGAACGAGCAGTACTTC